Sequencing of this T cell receptor (beta chain) was carried out in a study of cytomegalovirus exposure and HLA in healthy donors. Study-level results: With later analysis, a missense DCLRE1C variant became linked to TCR beta V- and J-gene trimming.

CDR3 size: 12 residues. Deletions cut 2 bases from V and 4 bases from J, with 5 bases between. Germline assignment: CDR1 SGHAT and CDR2 FQNNGV. Remarks on this clone: What it binds is not known.

Primers: 60 Vbeta forward and 13 Jbeta reverse. Assay: immunoSEQ multiplex PCR; the TCRdb copy retains only in-frame clones and omits some. Counted here are around 170,000 clones, roughly 82% occurring once; the ten biggest clones make up roughly 0.5%. The TCR sequence derives from a woman between 45 and 65 years old in good health and CMV-seronegative. What was sequenced was PBMCs. The chain recombines TRBV11-2 with TRBJ2-5; D is unclear. The CDR3 is CASSLTGETQYF. The CDR3 nucleotides read TGTGCCAGCAGCTTAACGGGAGAGACCCAGTACTTC.